This TCR beta chain stems from a study of blood T cell repertoires in COVID-19. Background on the study: PBMCs, B-cell-depleted T cells, or T cells provided the cDNA or gDNA that made up the material.

In the source study's methods: Estimates of nucleated cell counts were drawn from the amplification of reference gene primers. The method was immunoSEQ multiplex PCR; TCRdb's version includes in-frame clones alone and lacks a portion of them. Clone size and V and J calls were adopted from that table, with D and trimming inferred from the DNA. This table holds approximately 100,000 clones, about 86% found once. All enrollees were roughly 18 to 95 years old and from approximately 24 US areas. The TCR sequence derives from a woman aged 45 to 65 who had recovered from COVID-19. The sample taken for sequencing was PBMCs or T cells enriched from blood (not recorded which).

The CDR3 loop reads CATSPRPGTHAYEQYF. CDR3 coding DNA: TGTGCCACCAGCCCCCGACCCGGGACACACGCCTACGAGCAGTACTTC. J is TRBJ2-7 and V is TRBV15, with D perhaps matching TRBD1 (6 bases). V lost 5 bases to trimming and J lost 2 bases, with 19 bases between them. The length of the CDR3 is 16 residues. CDR1 is LNHNV, CDR2 YYDKDF, per germline (reference sequence).